This T cell receptor beta chain was obtained from a study of T cells in Graves' hyperthyroidism and ophthalmopathy. Amplified regions were TCR beta CDR3 sequences from RNA transcripts. Initially, a first-round RT-PCR of the TCR CDR3 employed the HTBI primer set. TCRdb reprocessed the multiplex PCR reads with MiXCR, giving one entry per CDR3 protein. The repertoire holds more than 300,000 distinct CDR3 sequences, approximately 15% seen once, with approximately 25% in the top ten. The V end was cut by 4 bases, the J end by 4 bases, with 16 bases between. In germline, CDR1 is MDHEN, CDR2 SYDVKM. CDR3 size: 15 residues. This clonotype was counted at least ten times. Its antigen remains unknown. Study results and caveats: Blood held most thyroid clonotypes expanded above 0.001 frequency.

Hyperthyroidism of Graves' type that showed no ophthalmopathy progression within 18 months was stable. Subjects aged 18 to 65 presented with newly diagnosed hyperthyroidism of less than 2 months' duration. PBMCs were obtained from roughly 10 ml fresh peripheral blood. This clonotype originated in a woman in her 30s with Graves' hyperthyroidism. The genes are TRBV28 and TRBJ1-1; D call uncertain. Sequencing was carried out using blood. This CDR3 is CASSSLGSVGTEAFF. The CDR3, as DNA: TGTGCCAGCAGTTCCCTGGGCTCGGTGGGCACTGAAGCTTTCTTT. Variable domain in full (rest from reference TRBV28 and TRBJ1-1): DVKVTQSSRYLVKRTGEKVFLECVQDMDHENMFWYRQDPGLGLRLIYFSYDVKMKEKGDIPEGYSVSREKKERFSLILESASTNQTSMYLCASSSLGSVGTEAFFGQGTRLTVV.